This T cell receptor beta chain was obtained from a study of CD8 T cells in Susac syndrome. Sequencing of TCR beta was performed on blood CD8+ T cells and on blood CD4+ T cells. The multiple sclerosis controls, all treatment-naive patients, had relapsing-remitting disease that was stable or active. TEMRA cells were FACS-enriched, while CD8+ and CD4+ T cells were negatively isolated. This clonotype was detected a few times. Roughly 0.45 to 1 ug RNA was reverse transcribed with random hexamers. It was immunoSEQ multiplex PCR that amplified TCR beta CDR3 across 54 Vbeta and 13 Jbeta. Via MiXCR, TCRdb re-called the immunoSEQ multiplex PCR reads, giving one row per CDR3 protein. In the table there are 150,000 to 200,000 distinct CDR3 sequences, roughly 92% of which are singletons. The CDR3 covers 15 residues. Per germline, CDR1 SGHRS and CDR2 YFSETQ. Trimming shortened V by 1 base and J by 7 bases, and 17 bases separated the two germline ends.

The source is a human donor with multiple sclerosis. Sequenced input: CD4+ T cells from PBMCs. This chain connects TRBV5-1 to TRBJ1-2, with D perhaps matching TRBD1 (5 bases). CDR3 coding DNA: TGCGCCAGCAGCTTGAATTATGGGACCGAGAGTGGCTACACCTTC. Residues: CASSLNYGTESGYTF.